Listed below are T cell receptor beta chains from one sample, sequenced in a study of blood T cell repertoires in COVID-19. TCRdb keeps only in-frame clones here, not all; method: immunoSEQ multiplex PCR. The sample lists 450,000 to 500,000 clones, around 85% seen once, with more than 3% in the top ten. Material for sequencing was peripheral blood. All receptors derive from a human donor in a cohort sampled during active COVID-19. CDR3s include the opening cysteine and the closing phenylalanine or tryptophan. The order of the fields is J gene, V gene, CDR3 protein.

TRBJ2-5	TRBV28	CASSFVLETQYF
TRBJ2-1	TRBV2	CASKALVGGNEQFF
TRBJ1-2	TRBV7-9	CASSPSTGSANYGYTF
TRBJ1-6	TRBV9	CASSVDSLDSPLHF
TRBJ2-3	TRBV11-3	CASSLWGTGSGDTQYF
TRBJ1-2	TRBV4-2	CASSQEGRGDYGYTF
TRBJ2-7	TRBV5-4	CASSPGAYEQYF
TRBJ2-1	TRBV12-5	CASGWVIAGRFSEQFF
TRBJ2-7	TRBV7-3	CASSLTAGGGYEQYF
TRBJ2-5	TRBV7-3	CASSLKAGGPSRQETQYF
TRBJ2-1	TRBV7-2	CASSLARQRRSNEQFF
TRBJ1-4	TRBV11-2	CASSRPGTANEKLFF
TRBJ2-7	TRBV30	CAWSPAGGSYEQYF
TRBJ1-1	TRBV29-1	CSVAPPTGVNTEAFF
TRBJ1-2	TRBV19	CASSSGGLRYGYTF
TRBJ2-7	TRBV19	CASSAGQGPYEQYF
TRBJ1-1	TRBV2	CASSVEVNTEAFF
TRBJ1-2	TRBV12-3/TRBV12-4	CASSFEGAGGYTF
TRBJ2-1	TRBV2	CASSGTGYNEQFF
TRBJ1-2	TRBV5-1	CASSLTGRGRDPTLSNYGYTF
TRBJ2-7	TRBV7-9	CASSPRHHPYEQYF
TRBJ2-3	TRBV6-1	CASSEGSGYRTDTQYF
TRBJ2-7	TRBV6-1	CASSDGQGEFDEQYF
TRBJ1-5	TRBV27	CASSLGGDQPQHF
TRBJ2-2	TRBV4-2	CASSQVGLAGVGELFF
TRBJ1-5	TRBV5-4	CASSFGGDRSNQPQHF
TRBJ1-5	TRBV6-5	CASRTGFNQPQHF
TRBJ1-1	TRBV29-1	CSMTRGMNTEAFF
TRBJ2-2	TRBV7-8	CASTQVGGSTGELFF
TRBJ2-2	TRBV2	CASSETQGSTGELFF
TRBJ1-4	TRBV19	CASSIVARPNEKLFF
TRBJ2-1	TRBV11-2	CASSLGGRVENEQFF
TRBJ2-5	TRBV11-2	CASSFTLGGGEETQYF
TRBJ1-1	TRBV19	CASSIDRRGIVAFF
TRBJ1-1	TRBV19	CASTGQGSNTEAFF
TRBJ2-1	TRBV9	CASSFDGTPYNEQFF
TRBJ1-1	TRBV6-5	CASRPRTDWTEAFF
TRBJ1-1	TRBV6-1	CATLPGTANTEAFF
TRBJ1-1	TRBV9	CASSVEGQGNTEAFF
TRBJ2-2	TRBV12-5	CASTQPPGTGELFF
TRBJ2-2	TRBV29-1	CSVEHFGNTGELFF
TRBJ1-1	TRBV27	CASRLQGRATEAFF
TRBJ2-1	TRBV27	CASSPWTGGLYNEQFF